These T cell receptor beta chains were read from a single sample in a study of blood T cell repertoires in COVID-19. Produced via immunoSEQ multiplex PCR; TCRdb's table is partial and in-frame only. The top ten clones hold less than 2.5% of a sample with some 50,000 clones, over 70% of them seen once. Material: peripheral blood. Every receptor here comes from a woman of 80 years or more with COVID-19, enrolled during active disease. Both conserved end residues are part of each CDR3. The D gene is left open where the match is weak. A clone size is listed for some rows: how often the clone was seen (once, few, many), or a class if it is expanded.

j_call d_call v_call clone_size cdr3_nt cdr3_aa
TRBJ1-5 TRBD1 TRBV19 - TGTGCCAGTAGTTACGATGATTGGACAGGGGGAAATCAGCCCCAGCATTTT CASSYDDWTGGNQPQHF
TRBJ1-4 - TRBV5-8 - TGTGCCAGCAGCAGAAGTGGGGAGGTTTTT CASSRSGEVF
TRBJ2-5 TRBD2 TRBV10-3 - TGTGCCATCAGTGAGAGGGGGACTAGCGGACTTAAAGAGACCCAGTACTTC CAISERGTSGLKETQYF
TRBJ1-4 - TRBV11-2 - TGTGCCAGCAGCTCAGGGATTCGGGAAAAACTGTTTTTT CASSSGIREKLFF
TRBJ1-1 TRBD1 TRBV19 - TGTGCCAGTAACGGGCCTTCCGGGGCGGACAGGGAAGCTTTCTTT CASNGPSGADREAFF
TRBJ2-5 - TRBV5-1 - TGCGCCAGCAGCTTGGGACTCACCCCTCAAGAGACCCAGTACTTC CASSLGLTPQETQYF
TRBJ1-4 - TRBV29-1 - TGCAGCGGGACAGTTAATGAAAAACTGTTTTTT CSGTVNEKLFF
TRBJ2-7 TRBD1 TRBV28 - TGTGCCAGCACCTCGACAGGGGACGAGCAGTACTTC CASTSTGDEQYF
TRBJ1-4 - TRBV5-1 once TGCGCCAGCAGCCCACGTGGCACAAATGAAAAACTGTTTTTT CASSPRGTNEKLFF
TRBJ1-2 - TRBV5-1 - TGCGCCAGCAGCTCCCGCGGGACCCTGGGCTACACCTTC CASSSRGTLGYTF
TRBJ2-1 TRBD2 TRBV5-1 - TGCGCCAGCATCCAGCTAGCGGGGGGGCCGAGTGAGCAGTTCTTC CASIQLAGGPSEQFF
TRBJ1-2 - TRBV24-1 once TGTGTCACCAGTGATCCGACAACCAACTATGGCTACACCTTC CVTSDPTTNYGYTF
TRBJ1-4 - TRBV15 - TGTGCCACCAGCAGAAGCCAGGGGATCAATGAAAAACTGTTTTTT CATSRSQGINEKLFF
TRBJ2-3 TRBD1 TRBV7-2 - TGTGCCAGCAGCTTAGTTACAGGGGGTCGAGCAGATACGCAGTATTTT CASSLVTGGRADTQYF
TRBJ1-6 - TRBV6-5 - TGTGCCAGCAGTTACACCGGGTACTCAGGGGTCTCACCCCTCCACTTT CASSYTGYSGVSPLHF
TRBJ2-7 - TRBV7-8 - TGTGCCAGCAGCTCATACAGCTCCTACGAGCAGTACTTC CASSSYSSYEQYF
TRBJ1-5 TRBD1 TRBV12-5 - TGTGCTAGTGGTTTAACCGGGACAGGTAGCAATCAGCCCCAGCATTTT CASGLTGTGSNQPQHF
TRBJ2-6 - TRBV6-5 - TGTGCCAGCACTCCCTCTGGGGCCAACGTCCTGACTTTC CASTPSGANVLTF
TRBJ2-7 - TRBV7-3 - TGTGCCAGCAGCTTAGCAGGTGGCGAGCAGTACTTC CASSLAGGEQYF
TRBJ2-7 TRBD1 TRBV18 - TGTGCCAGCTCACCAACAGGGGTTCTGAACGAGCAGTACTTC CASSPTGVLNEQYF
TRBJ1-1 TRBD1 TRBV2 few TGTGCCAGCAGTGATCCGGGACAGGGGGCGAAGGGAGAAGCTTTCTTT CASSDPGQGAKGEAFF
TRBJ2-5 TRBD2 TRBV19 - TGTGCCAGTAGTATAGGGCTAGCGGGAGAAGAGACCCAGTACTTC CASSIGLAGEETQYF
TRBJ2-7 TRBD1 TRBV19 few TGTGCCAGTAGTATGGGGGACAGACCCTACGAGCAGTACTTC CASSMGDRPYEQYF
TRBJ1-5 - TRBV12-3/TRBV12-4 - TGTGCCAGCAGTTTAGGGGGAGAACAGCCCCAGCATTTT CASSLGGEQPQHF
TRBJ2-7 TRBD1 TRBV6-5 - TGTGCCAGCAGTTACGCGACAGGGGCTAGGTACGAGCAGTACTTC CASSYATGARYEQYF
TRBJ2-4 TRBD2 TRBV9 - TGTGCCAGCAGCGCCCTTCGGCGTCTAGCGGGGGGCCCGGGTTCGGGCAAAAACATTCAGTACTTC CASSALRRLAGGPGSGKNIQYF
TRBJ2-3 TRBD1 TRBV28 - TGTGCCAGCAGTTTATCGTGGGGACAGGGCACAGATACGCAGTATTTT CASSLSWGQGTDTQYF
TRBJ2-7 - TRBV18 few TGTGCCAGCTCACCAATTTTCCTCCCGTCCTACGAGCAGTACTTC CASSPIFLPSYEQYF
TRBJ1-5 - TRBV10-2 - TGCGCCAGCAGAGGACATCGCAATCAGCCCCAGCATTTT CASRGHRNQPQHF
TRBJ1-5 - TRBV28 few TGTGCCAGCAGTTTGGGGGCCCCTCGGGGGCCCCAGCATTTT CASSLGAPRGPQHF
TRBJ2-2 - TRBV19 - TGTGCCAGTAGTATAGCAGGCAAGTTCGCGAACACCGGGGAGCTGTTTTTT CASSIAGKFANTGELFF
TRBJ2-5 - TRBV6-5 once TGTGCCAGCAGTTATCGACGGGACCAAGAGACCCAGTACTTC CASSYRRDQETQYF
TRBJ1-1 TRBD1 TRBV18 - TGTGCCAGCTCACCAAAGGGACAGGGGAACACTGAAGCTTTCTTT CASSPKGQGNTEAFF
TRBJ2-3 TRBD2 TRBV19 - TGTGCCAGTAGTAGCGGGAGGAATCTCGTCGACACAGATACGCAGTATTTT CASSSGRNLVDTDTQYF